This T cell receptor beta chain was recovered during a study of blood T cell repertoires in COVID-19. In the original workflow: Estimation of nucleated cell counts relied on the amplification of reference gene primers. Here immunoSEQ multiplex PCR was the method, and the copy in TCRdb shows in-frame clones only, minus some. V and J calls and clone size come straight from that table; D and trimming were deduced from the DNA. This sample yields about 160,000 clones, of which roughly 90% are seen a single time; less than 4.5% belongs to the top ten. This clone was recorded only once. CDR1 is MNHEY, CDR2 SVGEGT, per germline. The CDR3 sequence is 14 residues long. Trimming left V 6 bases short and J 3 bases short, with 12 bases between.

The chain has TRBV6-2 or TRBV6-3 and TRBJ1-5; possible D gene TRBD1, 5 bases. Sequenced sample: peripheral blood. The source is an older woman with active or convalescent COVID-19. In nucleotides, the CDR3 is TGTGCCAGCAGCCTCCCAGGGTACAATCAGCCCCAGCATTTT. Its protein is CASSLPGYNQPQHF.